This T cell receptor (beta chain) comes out of a study of cytomegalovirus exposure and HLA in healthy donors. The PCR employed 60 Vbeta primers together with 13 Jbeta primers. Some clones are missing from TCRdb's copy, which holds only in-frame ones; the method was immunoSEQ multiplex PCR. The table lists 150,000 or so clones, approximately 80% of them singletons, with under 15% in the top ten. There are 15 residues in the CDR3. With V trimmed by 4 bases and J by 0 bases, 2 bases remained unmatched. Germline CDR1 reads SGHRS; CDR2 reads YFSETQ. The sequence was collected from a woman aged 40-49 years in good health and CMV-seronegative. The chain has TRBV5-1 and TRBJ2-3; TRBD2 agrees at 10 bases. The sample consisted of PBMCs. The CDR3 protein is CASSVTSGSTDTQYF. CDR3 coding DNA: TGCGCCAGCAGCGTGACTAGCGGGAGCACAGATACGCAGTATTTT. The variable domain in full, completed from reference TRBV5-1 and TRBJ2-3, reads KAGVTQTPRYLIKTRGQQVTLSCSPISGHRSVSWYQQTPGQGLQFLFEYFSETQRNKGNFPGRFSGRQFSNSRSEMNVSTLELGDSALYLCASSVTSGSTDTQYFGPGTRLTVL.